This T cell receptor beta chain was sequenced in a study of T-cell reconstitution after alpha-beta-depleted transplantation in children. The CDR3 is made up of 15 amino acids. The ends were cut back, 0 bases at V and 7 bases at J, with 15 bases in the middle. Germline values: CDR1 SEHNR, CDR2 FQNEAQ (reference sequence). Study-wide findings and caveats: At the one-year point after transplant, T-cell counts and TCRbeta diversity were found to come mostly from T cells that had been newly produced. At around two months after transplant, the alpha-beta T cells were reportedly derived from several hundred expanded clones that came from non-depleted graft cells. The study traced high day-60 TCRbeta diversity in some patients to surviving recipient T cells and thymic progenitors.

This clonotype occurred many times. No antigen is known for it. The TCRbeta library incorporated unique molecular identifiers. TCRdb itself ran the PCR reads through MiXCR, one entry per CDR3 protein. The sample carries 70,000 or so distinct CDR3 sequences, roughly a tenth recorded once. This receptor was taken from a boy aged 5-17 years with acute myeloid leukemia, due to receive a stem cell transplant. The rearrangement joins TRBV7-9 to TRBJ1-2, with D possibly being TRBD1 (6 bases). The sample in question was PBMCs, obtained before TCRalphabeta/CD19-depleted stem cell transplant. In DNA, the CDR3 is TGTGCCAGCAGCTTAGCGCTAAGCAGGGGTGGTGGCTACACCTTC. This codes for CASSLALSRGGGYTF.